Listed here are 9 T cell receptor beta chains from one sample, sequenced in a study of technical replicates of blood from several donors. Repertoires were generated with immunoSEQ multiplex PCR, while TCRdb's copy carries only in-frame clones and drops some. The repertoire holds 75,000 to 95,000 clones, with around 95% as singletons. Specimen: T cells isolated from PBMCs. All receptors derive from a human donor in good health.

The chain has TRBV11-3 and TRBJ1-4; 10 nucleotides align to TRBD1. Germline lookup yields CDR1 SGHNT and CDR2 YENEEA. The CDR3 has 20 amino acids. V dropped 1 base and J dropped 0; count of bases not matched to a gene: 11. CDR3 nucleotides: TGTGCCAGCAGCTTAGGGTTGGACAGGGGGAGACCTGCAACTAATGAAAAACTGTTTTTT. Its translation is CASSLGLDRGRPATNEKLFF.

The chain combines TRBV18 with TRBJ2-5, with D tentatively TRBD1 (5 bases). V was pared by 1 base and J by 3 bases, with 15 bases between. CDR3 length: 16 residues. The germline gives CDR1 KGHSH, CDR2 LQKENI. CDR3 loop: CASSPLAELGEETQYF. The CDR3 coding sequence is TGTGCCAGCTCACCACTTGCCGAGTTAGGGGAAGAGACCCAGTACTTC. The full variable domain, its missing parts supplied by reference TRBV18 and TRBJ2-5, is NAGVMQNPRHLVRRRGQEARLRCSPMKGHSHVYWYRQLPEEGLKFMVYLQKENIIDESGMPKERFSAEFPKEGPSILRIQQVVRGDSAAYFCASSPLAELGEETQYFGPGTRLLVL.

The chain uses TRBV19 and TRBJ2-7; 9 nucleotides align to TRBD1. Germline V gene sequence: CDR1 LNHDA, CDR2 SQIVND (reference sequence). CDR3 length: 15 residues. The trim removed 5 bases at V and 2 bases at J, leaving 7 bases unmatched. The CDR3 loop is CASSPRDRVPYEQYF. The CDR3 nucleotides read TGTGCCAGTAGTCCGAGGGACAGGGTCCCCTACGAGCAGTACTTC.

The chain carries TRBV9 and TRBJ2-3, with TRBD1 matching over 10 bases. The junction had 2 bases not matched to a gene; V was cut back by 3 bases and J by 1 base. From germline, CDR1 is SGDLS and CDR2 YYNGEE. This CDR3 has 15 amino acids. CDR3 amino acids: CASSAGTGGTDTQYF. DNA of the CDR3: TGTGCCAGCAGCGCCGGGACAGGGGGCACAGATACGCAGTATTTT.

This chain uses TRBV5-6 with TRBJ2-1, with 10 bases lining up with TRBD2. CDR3 length: 15 residues. V dropped 0 bases and J dropped 5; count of bases not matched to a gene: 2. Germline V CDR1 and CDR2: SGHDT, YYEEEE. The CDR3 sequence: CASSLDLAGDNEQFF. CDR3 coding DNA: TGTGCCAGCAGCTTGGATCTAGCGGGGGACAATGAGCAGTTCTTC.

The table lists this clone with a count of one. The chain uses TRBV6-4 and TRBJ2-2; tentatively, D is TRBD1 (6 bases). Germline lookup yields CDR1 MRHNA and CDR2 SNTAGT. V lost 0 bases and J lost 4, with 9 bases in between. The CDR3 extends over 15 amino acids. CDR3 protein: CASSDSGQSTGELFF. The DNA of the CDR3 is TGTGCCAGCAGTGACTCGGGACAAAGCACCGGGGAGCTGTTTTTT.

The chain recombines TRBV7-3 with TRBJ2-1, with TRBD2 matching 10 bases. The ends lost 5 bases at V and 7 bases at J; junction bases unmatched: 8. Germline V CDR1 and CDR2: SGHTA, FQGTGA. This CDR3 comprises 15 residues. CDR3 in DNA: TGTGCCAGCAGCCCCAGCGGGGGGGCCGGGAATGAGCAGTTCTTC. This codes for CASSPSGGAGNEQFF.

The chain combines TRBV6-5 with TRBJ2-7, with D tentatively TRBD2 (6 bases). The ends were cut back, 8 bases at V and 2 bases at J, with 13 bases in the middle. This CDR3 is 13 amino acids long. The germline gives CDR1 MNHEY, CDR2 SVGAGI. This CDR3 is CASATGRAYEQYF. CDR3 bases: TGTGCCAGCGCGACCGGGAGAGCCTACGAGCAGTACTTC.

The CDR3 reads CASSIKGVTDTQYF. The CDR3 DNA reads TGTGCCAGCAGTATTAAAGGGGTGACAGATACGCAGTATTTT. The J gene is TRBJ2-3, the V gene TRBV28, with D possibly being TRBD1 (5 bases). The germline V and J ends were trimmed by 5 bases and 3 bases, with 12 bases remaining between them. CDR1 and CDR2 (germline): MDHEN, SYDVKM. The length of the CDR3 is 14 residues. The full variable domain, its missing parts supplied by reference TRBV28 and TRBJ2-3, is DVKVTQSSRYLVKRTGEKVFLECVQDMDHENMFWYRQDPGLGLRLIYFSYDVKMKEKGDIPEGYSVSREKKERFSLILESASTNQTSMYLCASSIKGVTDTQYFGPGTRLTVL.